This TCR beta chain was found in a study of regulatory T cells in long-lasting Graves disease. About the research overall: Patients met the persistent Graves' disease definition after over 5 years of antithyroid drugs with positive TSH receptor antibodies.

For TCR beta, libraries came from iRepertoire HTBI primers and Arm-PCR of CDR3 regions. One entry per CDR3 protein results from TCRdb running MiXCR on the multiplex PCR reads. This sample has 600,000 to 850,000 distinct CDR3 sequences, with 25% to 35% found just once. Indicated time point: persistent/refractory GD, antithyroid drugs over 5 years with positive TRAb. Scientists built the TCR library using RNA that was extracted from PBMCs. The CDR3 runs 15 residues. V lost 3 bases and J 3 bases, leaving 14 bases between the germline ends. CDR1 and CDR2 (germline): LGHDT, YNNKEL (reference sequence). As for this clonotype: Its antigen is not known.

Study-level findings and limits: Peripheral blood, not thyroid tissue, was the sole material studied. Relative to new patients (roughly 1,000), persistent patients exhibited greater sharing of public clonotypes (about 2,700). Lower TCR diversity characterized persistent Graves' patients relative to newly diagnosed patients.

The sample was peripheral blood mononuclear cells (PBMCs), taken when the disease was refractory, from a patient treated with antithyroid drugs. The chain links TRBV3-1 to TRBJ2-5, with D possibly being TRBD1 (6 bases). The receptor was isolated from a female donor with Graves disease. The CDR3 spells CASSHVGQREETQYF. CDR3 DNA: TGTGCCAGCAGCCATGTTGGACAGAGAGAAGAGACCCAGTACTTC.